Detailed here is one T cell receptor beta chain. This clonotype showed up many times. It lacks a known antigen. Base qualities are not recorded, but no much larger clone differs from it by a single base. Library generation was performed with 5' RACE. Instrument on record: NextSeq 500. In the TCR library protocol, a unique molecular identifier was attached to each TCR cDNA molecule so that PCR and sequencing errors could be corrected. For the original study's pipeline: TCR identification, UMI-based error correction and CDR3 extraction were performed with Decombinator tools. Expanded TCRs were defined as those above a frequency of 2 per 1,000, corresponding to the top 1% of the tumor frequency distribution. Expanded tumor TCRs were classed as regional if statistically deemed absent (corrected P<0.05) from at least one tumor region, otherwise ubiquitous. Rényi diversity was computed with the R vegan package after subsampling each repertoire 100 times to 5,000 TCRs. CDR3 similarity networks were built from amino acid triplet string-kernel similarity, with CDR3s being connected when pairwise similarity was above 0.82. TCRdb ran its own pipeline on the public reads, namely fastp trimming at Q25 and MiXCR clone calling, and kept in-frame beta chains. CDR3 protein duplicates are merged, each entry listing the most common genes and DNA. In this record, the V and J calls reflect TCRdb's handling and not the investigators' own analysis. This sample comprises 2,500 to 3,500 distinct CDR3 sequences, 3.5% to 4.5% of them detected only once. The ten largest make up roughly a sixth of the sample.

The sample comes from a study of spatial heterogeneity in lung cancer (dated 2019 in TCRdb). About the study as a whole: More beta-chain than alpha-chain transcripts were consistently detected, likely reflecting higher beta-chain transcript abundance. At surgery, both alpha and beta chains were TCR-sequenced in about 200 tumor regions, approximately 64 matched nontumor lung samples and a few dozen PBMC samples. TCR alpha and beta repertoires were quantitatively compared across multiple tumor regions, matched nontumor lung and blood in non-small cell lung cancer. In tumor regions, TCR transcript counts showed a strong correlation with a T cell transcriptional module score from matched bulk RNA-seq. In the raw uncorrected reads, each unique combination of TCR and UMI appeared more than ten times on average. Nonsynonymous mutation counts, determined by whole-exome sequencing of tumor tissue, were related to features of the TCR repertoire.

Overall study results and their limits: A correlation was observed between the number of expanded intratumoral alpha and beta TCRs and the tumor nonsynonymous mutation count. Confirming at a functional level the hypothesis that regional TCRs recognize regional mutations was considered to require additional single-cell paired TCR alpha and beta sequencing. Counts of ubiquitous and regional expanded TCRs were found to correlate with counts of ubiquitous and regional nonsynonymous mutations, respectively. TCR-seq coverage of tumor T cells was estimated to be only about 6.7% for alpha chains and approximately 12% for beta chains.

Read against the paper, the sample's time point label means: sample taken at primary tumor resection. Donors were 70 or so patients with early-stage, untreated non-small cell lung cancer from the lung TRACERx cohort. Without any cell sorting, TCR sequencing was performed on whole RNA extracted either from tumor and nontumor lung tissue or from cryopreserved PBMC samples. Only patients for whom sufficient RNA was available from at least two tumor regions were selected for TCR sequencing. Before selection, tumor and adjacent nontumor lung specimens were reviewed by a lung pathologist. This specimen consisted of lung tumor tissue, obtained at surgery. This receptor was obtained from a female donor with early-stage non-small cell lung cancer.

The CDR3 loop reads CASSLWTPSKGTDTQYF. The nucleotides are TGTGCCAGCAGTTTATGGACACCTAGCAAGGGCACAGATACGCAGTATTTT. The V and J segments used are TRBV28 and TRBJ2-3; the D gene is possibly TRBD2, with 5 bases matching. The germline V gene provides CDR1 MDHEN and CDR2 SYDVKM. The V and J ends are trimmed by 0 bases and 1 base, leaving 14 bases between them. Counted from cysteine to phenylalanine, this CDR3 has 17 amino acids. Only the CDR3 DNA stays, 51 bases, in frame from base 1.